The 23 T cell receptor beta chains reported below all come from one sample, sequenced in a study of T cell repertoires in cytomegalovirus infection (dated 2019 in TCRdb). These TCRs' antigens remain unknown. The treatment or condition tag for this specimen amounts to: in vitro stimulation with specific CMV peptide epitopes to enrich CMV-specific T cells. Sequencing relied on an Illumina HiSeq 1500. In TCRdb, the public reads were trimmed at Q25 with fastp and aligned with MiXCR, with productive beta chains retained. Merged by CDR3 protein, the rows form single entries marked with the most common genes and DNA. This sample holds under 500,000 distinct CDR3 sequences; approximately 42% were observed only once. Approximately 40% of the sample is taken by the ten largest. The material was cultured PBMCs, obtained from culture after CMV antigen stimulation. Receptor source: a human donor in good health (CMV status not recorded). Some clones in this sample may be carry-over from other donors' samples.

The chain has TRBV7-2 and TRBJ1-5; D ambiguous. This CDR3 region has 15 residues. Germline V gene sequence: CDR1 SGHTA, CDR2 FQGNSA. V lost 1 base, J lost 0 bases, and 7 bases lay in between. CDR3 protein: CASSLDGYSNQPQHF. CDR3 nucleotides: TGTGCCAGCAGCTTAGACGGTTATAGCAATCAGCCCCAGCATTTT.

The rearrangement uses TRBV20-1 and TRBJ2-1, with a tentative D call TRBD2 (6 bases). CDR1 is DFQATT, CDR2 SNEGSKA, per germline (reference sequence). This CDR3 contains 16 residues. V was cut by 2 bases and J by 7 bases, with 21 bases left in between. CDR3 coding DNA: TGCAGTGCTAGAAGGGGCTTGGCGGGAAAAGGGAATGAGCAGTTCTTC. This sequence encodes CSARRGLAGKGNEQFF.

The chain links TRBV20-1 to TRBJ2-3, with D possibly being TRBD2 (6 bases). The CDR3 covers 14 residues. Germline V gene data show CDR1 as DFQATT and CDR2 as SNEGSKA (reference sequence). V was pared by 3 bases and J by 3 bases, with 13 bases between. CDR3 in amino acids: CSAREGSGTDTQYF. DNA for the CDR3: TGCAGTGCTAGGGAGGGGAGTGGAACAGATACGCAGTATTTT.

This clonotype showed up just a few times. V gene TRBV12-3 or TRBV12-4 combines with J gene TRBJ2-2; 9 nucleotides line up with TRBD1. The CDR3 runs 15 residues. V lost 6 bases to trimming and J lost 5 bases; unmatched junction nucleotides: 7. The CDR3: CASSSGQGGTGELFF. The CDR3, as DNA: TGTGCCAGCAGCTCGGGACAGGGAGGAACCGGGGAGCTGTTTTTT.

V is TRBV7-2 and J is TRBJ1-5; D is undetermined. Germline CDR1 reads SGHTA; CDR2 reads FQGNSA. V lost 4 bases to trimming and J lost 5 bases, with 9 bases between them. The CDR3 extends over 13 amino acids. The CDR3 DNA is TGTGCCAGCAGCTCCTCGTTCTATCAGCCCCAGCATTTT. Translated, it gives CASSSSFYQPQHF.

CDR3 loop: CASSRQGVTYEQYF. The CDR3 nucleotides read TGTGCCAGCAGTCGACAGGGAGTAACCTACGAGCAGTACTTC. The V gene is TRBV6-1, the J gene TRBJ2-7; 7 bases fit TRBD1. This CDR3 contains 14 residues. Germline CDR1 reads MNHNS; CDR2 reads SASEGT. Losses at the gene ends were 5 bases for V and 2 bases for J; bases not matched to a gene: 6.

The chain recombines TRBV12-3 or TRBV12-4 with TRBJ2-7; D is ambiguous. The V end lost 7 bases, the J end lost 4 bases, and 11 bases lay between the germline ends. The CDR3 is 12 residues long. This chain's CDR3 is CASTSRWYEQYF. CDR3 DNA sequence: TGTGCCAGCACCTCCCGGTGGTACGAGCAGTACTTC.

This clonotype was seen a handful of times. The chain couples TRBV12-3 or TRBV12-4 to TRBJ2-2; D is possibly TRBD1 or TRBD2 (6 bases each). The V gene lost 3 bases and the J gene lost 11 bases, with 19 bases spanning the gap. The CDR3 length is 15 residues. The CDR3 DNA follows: TGTGCCAGCAGTTTGAGGTCGGGGGCCCTCGGCGAGCTGTTTTTT. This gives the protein CASSLRSGALGELFF.

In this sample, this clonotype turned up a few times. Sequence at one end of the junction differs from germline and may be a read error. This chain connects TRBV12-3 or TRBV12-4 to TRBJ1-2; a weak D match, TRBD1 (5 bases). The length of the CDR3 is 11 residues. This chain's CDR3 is CATSRGYGYTF. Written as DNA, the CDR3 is TGTGCCACCAGTAGGGGTTATGGCTACACCTTC.

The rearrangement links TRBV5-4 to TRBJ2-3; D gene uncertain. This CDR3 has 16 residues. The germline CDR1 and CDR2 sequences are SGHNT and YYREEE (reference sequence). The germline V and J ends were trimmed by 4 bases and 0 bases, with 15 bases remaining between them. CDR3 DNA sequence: TGTGCCAGCAGCATTCAGTCCGGAGCGAGCACAGATACGCAGTATTTT. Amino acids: CASSIQSGASTDTQYF.

CDR3 amino acids: CASSPRLWADTQYF. For the CDR3, the DNA is TGTGCCAGCAGCCCGCGACTTTGGGCGGATACGCAGTATTTT. The chain combines TRBV7-2 with TRBJ2-3; D not resolved. The CDR3 length is 14 residues. Germline V CDR1 and CDR2: SGHTA, FQGNSA. The V end lost 5 bases, the J end lost 6 bases, and 15 bases lay between the germline ends.

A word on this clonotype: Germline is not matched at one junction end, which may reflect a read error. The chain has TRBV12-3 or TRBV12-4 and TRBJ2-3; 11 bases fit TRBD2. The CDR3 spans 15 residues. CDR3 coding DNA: TGTGCCAGCAGTTTTACTAGCGGGAGCCCAGATACTCAGTATTTT. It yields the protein CASSFTSGSPDTQYF.

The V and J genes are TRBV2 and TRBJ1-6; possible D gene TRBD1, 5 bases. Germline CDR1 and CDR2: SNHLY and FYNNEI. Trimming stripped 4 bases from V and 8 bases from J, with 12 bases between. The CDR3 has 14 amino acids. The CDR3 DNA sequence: TGTGCCAGCAGTGTGCGGACAAATTATTCACCCCTCCACTTT. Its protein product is CASSVRTNYSPLHF.

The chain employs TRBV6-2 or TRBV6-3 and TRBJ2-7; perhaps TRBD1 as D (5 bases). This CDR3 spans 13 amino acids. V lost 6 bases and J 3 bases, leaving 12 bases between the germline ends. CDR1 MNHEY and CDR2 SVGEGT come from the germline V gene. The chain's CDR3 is CASSARALYEQYF. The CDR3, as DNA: TGTGCCAGCAGCGCCAGGGCCCTCTACGAGCAGTACTTC.

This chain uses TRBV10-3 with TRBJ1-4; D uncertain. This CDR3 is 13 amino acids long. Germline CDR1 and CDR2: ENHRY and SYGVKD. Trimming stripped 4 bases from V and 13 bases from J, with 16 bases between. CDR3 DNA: TGTGCCATCAGTGGAGACTACCGCCAAGGACTGTTTTTT. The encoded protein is CAISGDYRQGLFF.

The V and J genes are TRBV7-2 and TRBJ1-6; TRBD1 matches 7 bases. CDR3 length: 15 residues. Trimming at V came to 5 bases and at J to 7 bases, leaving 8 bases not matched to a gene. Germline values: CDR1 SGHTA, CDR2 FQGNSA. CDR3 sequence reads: CASSPTGLRNSPLHF. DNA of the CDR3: TGTGCCAGCAGCCCGACAGGGCTCCGGAATTCACCCCTCCACTTT.

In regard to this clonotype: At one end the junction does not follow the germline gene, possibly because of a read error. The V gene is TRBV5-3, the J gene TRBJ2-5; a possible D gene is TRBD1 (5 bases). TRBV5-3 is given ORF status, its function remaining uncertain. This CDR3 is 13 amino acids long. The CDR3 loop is CASSFEGEETQYF. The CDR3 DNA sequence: TGTGCCAGCAGCTTCGAAGGGGAAGAGACCCAGTACTTC.

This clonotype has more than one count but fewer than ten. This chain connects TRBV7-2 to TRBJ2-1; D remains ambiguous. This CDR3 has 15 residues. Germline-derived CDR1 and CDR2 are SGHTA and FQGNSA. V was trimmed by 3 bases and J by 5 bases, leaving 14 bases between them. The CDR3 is CASSLVRVWDNEQFF. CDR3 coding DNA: TGTGCCAGCAGCTTGGTACGGGTCTGGGACAATGAGCAGTTCTTC. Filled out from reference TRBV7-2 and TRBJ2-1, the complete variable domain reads GAGVSQSPSNKVTEKGKDVELRCDPISGHTALYWYRQSLGQGLEFLIYFQGNSAPDKSGLPSDRFSAERTGGSVSTLTIQRTQQEDSAVYLCASSLVRVWDNEQFFGPGTRLTVL.

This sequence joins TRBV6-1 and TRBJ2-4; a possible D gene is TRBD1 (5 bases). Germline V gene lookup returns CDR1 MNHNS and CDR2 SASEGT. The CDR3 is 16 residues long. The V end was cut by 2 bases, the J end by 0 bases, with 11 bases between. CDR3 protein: CASSEKGLRAKNIQYF. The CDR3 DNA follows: TGTGCCAGCAGTGAAAAGGGGTTACGAGCCAAAAACATTCAGTACTTC.

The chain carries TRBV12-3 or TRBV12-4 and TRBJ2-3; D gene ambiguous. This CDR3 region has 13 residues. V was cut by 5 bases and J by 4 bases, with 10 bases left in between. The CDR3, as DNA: TGTGCCAGCAGTGATAGCCCCTCAGATACGCAGTATTTT. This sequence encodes CASSDSPSDTQYF.

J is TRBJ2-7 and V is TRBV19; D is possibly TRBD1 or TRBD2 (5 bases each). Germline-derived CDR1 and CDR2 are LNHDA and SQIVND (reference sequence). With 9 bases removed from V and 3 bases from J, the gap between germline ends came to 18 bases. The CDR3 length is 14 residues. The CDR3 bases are TGTGCCAGCCTCTGGGGGAATGGAGACTACGAGCAGTACTTC. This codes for CASLWGNGDYEQYF.

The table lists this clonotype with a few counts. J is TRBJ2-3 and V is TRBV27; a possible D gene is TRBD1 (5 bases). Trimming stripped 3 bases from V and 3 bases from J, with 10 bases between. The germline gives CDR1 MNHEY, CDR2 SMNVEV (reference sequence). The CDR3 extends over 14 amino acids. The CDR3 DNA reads TGTGCCAGCAGTTTGAAAAGGGGTACAGATACGCAGTATTTT. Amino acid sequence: CASSLKRGTDTQYF.

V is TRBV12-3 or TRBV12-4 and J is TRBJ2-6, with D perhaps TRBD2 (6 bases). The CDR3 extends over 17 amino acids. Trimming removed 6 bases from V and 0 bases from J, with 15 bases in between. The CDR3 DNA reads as TGTGCCAGCAGCCGGAGGGCGGGTGGCTCTGGGGCCAACGTCCTGACTTTC. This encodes CASSRRAGGSGANVLTF.